This T cell receptor (beta chain) is from a study of cytomegalovirus exposure and HLA in healthy donors. The germline V gene encodes CDR1 SGHTA and CDR2 FQGNSA. The CDR3 extends over 15 amino acids. V shed 3 bases and J shed 5 bases, with 14 bases lying between them. The PCR contained 60 Vbeta and 13 Jbeta primers. Generated by immunoSEQ multiplex PCR, the TCRdb table keeps only in-frame clones and is missing some. The repertoire table contains around 70,000 clones. In regard to this clone: Its antigen remains unknown.

Study observations and caveats: As a later analysis revealed, the rate of TCR association differed by HLA locus, with DRB1 most and HLA-C fewest. Exclusion applied to some V segments, including TRBV6-2 and TRBV6-3, as they were indistinguishable.

The chain uses TRBV7-2 and TRBJ1-5, with D possibly TRBD1 on 5 matching bases. The receptor comes from a boy between 5 and 17 years old in good health and CMV-seronegative. The sequencing input was PBMCs. The CDR3 sequence: CASSFGSGMDQPQHF. As DNA, the CDR3 is TGTGCCAGCAGCTTCGGGTCAGGGATGGATCAGCCCCAGCATTTT.